The 21 T cell receptor beta chains below all came from one sample that was sequenced in a study of vaccination effects on CD4 cells after COVID-19. Sequencing in the ViraFEST assay came after antigen-specific CD4+ T cells had been expanded with viral peptide pools, which were used to stimulate PBMC. The culture ran for 10 days, and then CD4+ T cells were isolated. Each person got two doses of an mRNA SARS-CoV-2 vaccine, BNT162b2 or mRNA-1273. The antigens for these receptors are not known. The protocol was immunoSEQ multiplex PCR, while the TCRdb copy is restricted to in-frame clones and leaves out a portion. The table shows 30,000 to 40,000 clones, with 72% occurring only once. The source material was CD4+ T cells from PBMCs cultured with HCoV-229E spike peptides, sampled after COVID-19 vaccination. These receptors originate from a human donor who received a COVID-19 vaccine.

The rearrangement uses TRBV30 and TRBJ2-7; no firm D call. The CDR3 sequence is 12 residues long. Germline V gene data show CDR1 as GTSNPN and CDR2 as SVGIG (reference sequence). Trimming took off 3 bases at V and 0 bases at J, with 6 bases between the two ends. CDR3 residues: CAWRDSSYEQYF. CDR3 nucleotide sequence: TGTGCCTGGAGGGATAGCTCCTACGAGCAGTACTTC.

The chain is built from TRBV11-1 and TRBJ2-1; weak D call: TRBD1 (5 bases). The V and J ends lost 4 bases and 2 bases respectively, with 9 bases between them. This CDR3 is built from 14 residues. CDR1 and CDR2 (germline): SGHAT, FQDESV (reference sequence). The DNA of the CDR3 is TGTGCCAGCAGCTCCAGGGTCCCCTACAATGAGCAGTTCTTC. Translating gives CASSSRVPYNEQFF. The variable domain in full, with the rest retrieved from reference TRBV11-1 and TRBJ2-1, is EAEVAQSPRYKITEKSQAVAFWCDPISGHATLYWYRQILGQGPELLVQFQDESVVDDSQLPKDRFSAERLKGVDSTLKIQPAELGDSAMYLCASSSRVPYNEQFFGPGTRLTVL.

J is TRBJ1-2 and V is TRBV4-1; D remains unclear. The germline V gene has CDR1 MGHRA and CDR2 YSYEKL. Trimming shortened V by 1 base and J by 6 bases, and 9 bases separated the two germline ends. The CDR3 runs to 13 residues. CDR3 coding DNA: TGCGCCAGCAGCCAAGCCCTTTTCGATGGCTACACCTTC. As protein: CASSQALFDGYTF.

This clone appeared once. The chain couples TRBV4-1 to TRBJ2-3; 11 bases are shared with TRBD2. Germline V gene data show CDR1 as MGHRA and CDR2 as YSYEKL. Trimming at V came to 1 base and at J to 2 bases, leaving 5 bases not matched to a gene. This CDR3 region has 17 residues. This chain's CDR3 is CASSQAKTSGDTDTQYF. DNA of the CDR3: TGCGCCAGCAGCCAAGCGAAGACTAGCGGGGACACAGATACGCAGTATTTT.

This chain links TRBV19 with TRBJ1-2, with D uncertain. Trimming shortened V by 5 bases and J by 8 bases, and 12 bases separated the two germline ends. Germline-derived CDR1 and CDR2 are LNHDA and SQIVND (reference sequence). CDR3 length: 12 residues. The CDR3 sequence is CASSEVARGYTF. The CDR3 DNA reads as TGTGCCAGTAGTGAAGTTGCTCGGGGCTACACCTTC.

The chain employs TRBV4-1 and TRBJ1-1, with D hard to call. Germline V lookup: CDR1 MGHRA, CDR2 YSYEKL. This CDR3 spans 15 amino acids. V gave up 1 base and J gave up 4 bases, with 13 bases separating them. CDR3 DNA sequence: TGCGCCAGCAGCCAAGTAAGGGCGCCGAGCACTGAAGCTTTCTTT. This sequence encodes CASSQVRAPSTEAFF.

V and J are TRBV6-1 and TRBJ1-4, with 7 bases fitting TRBD1. The CDR3 totals 14 residues. Per germline, CDR1 MNHNS and CDR2 SASEGT. With 3 bases clipped from V and 8 bases from J, the junction kept 6 bases outside the gene matches. As DNA, the CDR3 is TGTGCCAGCAGTGAGACAGGGATCGGCGAAAAACTGTTTTTT. This encodes CASSETGIGEKLFF.

This clone appeared a single time. CDR3 sequence: CASKSRDRGTGELFF. The CDR3 DNA is TGTGCCAGCAAATCTCGGGACAGGGGGACCGGGGAGCTGTTTTTT. V and J are TRBV2 and TRBJ2-2; 11 bases are a match to TRBD1. The V gene end was trimmed by 7 bases and the J gene end by 5 bases; junction bases not matched to a gene: 6. The length of the CDR3 is 15 residues. Germline assignment: CDR1 SNHLY and CDR2 FYNNEI.

CDR3 bases: TGCGCCAGCAGGTTCGACCAGGGGGTGGCTCGTAACACTGAAGCTTTCTTT. This gives the protein CASRFDQGVARNTEAFF. The chain has TRBV10-2 and TRBJ1-1, with TRBD1 matching over 7 bases. V lost 6 bases to trimming and J lost 2 bases; unmatched junction nucleotides: 15. The CDR3 contains 17 residues. Germline CDR1 WSHSY, CDR2 SAAADI.

This clone was observed a single time. This CDR3 reads CASSQVGGAIYGYTF. CDR3 coding DNA: TGTGCCAGCAGCCAAGTAGGGGGGGCAATCTATGGCTACACCTTC. The chain is built from TRBV3-1 (or the pseudogene TRBV3-2) and TRBJ1-2; D is perhaps TRBD1 (6 bases). Trimming took 1 base from V and 4 from J, leaving 13 bases between them. Germline V gives CDR1 LGHDT, CDR2 YNNKEL (reference sequence). CDR3 length equals 15 residues.

This clone was seen a single time. The chain has TRBV5-4 and TRBJ1-1; 7 nucleotides align to TRBD1. Trimming took 4 bases from V and 4 from J; bases not matched to a gene: 13. Germline loops: CDR1 SGHNT, CDR2 YYREEE (reference sequence). The CDR3 spans 16 residues. CDR3 sequence reads: CASSPGGDRAATEAFF. The CDR3 DNA sequence: TGTGCCAGCAGCCCTGGGGGTGACAGGGCCGCCACTGAAGCTTTCTTT.

The chain uses TRBV5-1 and TRBJ2-3; TRBD2 matches at 9 bases. Germline assignment: CDR1 SGHRS and CDR2 YFSETQ. The CDR3 sequence is 17 residues long. Trimming removed 4 bases from V and 6 bases from J; junction bases left unmatched: 15. The CDR3 DNA reads as TGCGCCAGCAGCATTTCCAGCGGGGGGTCGTCGGGGGATACGCAGTATTTT. Protein product: CASSISSGGSSGDTQYF.

The V call is TRBV20-1, the J call TRBJ2-5; TRBD1 or TRBD2 may be the D gene (5 bases each). V lost 3 bases and J lost 4, with 15 bases in between. The CDR3 length is 14 residues. The germline V gene encodes CDR1 DFQATT and CDR2 SNEGSKA (reference sequence). CDR3: CSASTGPSGETQYF. In DNA form, the CDR3 reads TGCAGTGCTAGTACGGGACCCAGCGGAGAGACCCAGTACTTC.

This clone was counted once. The chain couples TRBV13 to TRBJ2-3; D gene unclear. The CDR3 totals 16 residues. Between the trimmed V and J ends, which lost 1 base and 2 bases, there was a span of 13 bases. Germline V CDR1 and CDR2: PRHDT, FYEKMQ (reference sequence). CDR3 region: CASSLEVRTSTDTQYF. CDR3 sequence (DNA): TGTGCCAGCAGCTTAGAAGTAAGAACATCCACAGATACGCAGTATTTT.

V usage is TRBV30 and J usage is TRBJ2-2, with 10 bases matching TRBD1. The J segment lost 5 bases and the V segment lost 5 bases, leaving 8 bases of the junction unmatched. The germline CDR1 and CDR2 sequences are GTSNPN and SVGIG (reference sequence). The CDR3 runs 15 residues. DNA of the CDR3: TGTGCCTGGGGGAGACAGGGGGCCGGGACCGGGGAGCTGTTTTTT. As protein: CAWGRQGAGTGELFF.

The rearrangement links TRBV5-1 to TRBJ1-1, with unresolved D. V lost 5 bases, J lost 0 bases, and 11 bases lay in between. Looked up from germline, CDR1 is SGHRS and CDR2 is YFSETQ. This CDR3 region has 14 residues. The chain's CDR3 is CASRVGRLNTEAFF. In DNA form, the CDR3 reads TGCGCCAGCAGGGTTGGGAGATTGAACACTGAAGCTTTCTTT. The full variable domain, its missing parts supplied by reference TRBV5-1 and TRBJ1-1, is KAGVTQTPRYLIKTRGQQVTLSCSPISGHRSVSWYQQTPGQGLQFLFEYFSETQRNKGNFPGRFSGRQFSNSRSEMNVSTLELGDSALYLCASRVGRLNTEAFFGQGTRLTVV.

This clone appeared a few times. The CDR3: CASSFRGNQPQHF. CDR3 nucleotides: TGTGCCAGCAGTTTCCGGGGGAATCAGCCCCAGCATTTT. This chain connects TRBV12-3 or TRBV12-4 to TRBJ1-5, with D tentatively TRBD1 (5 bases). Trimming took off 3 bases at V and 4 bases at J, with 7 bases between the two ends. CDR3 length: 13 amino acids.

The chain employs TRBV5-1 and TRBJ2-2; 10 positions match TRBD2. V trimming: 2 bases; J trimming: 4 bases; junction bases outside the gene matches: 5. This CDR3 spans 16 amino acids. The germline gives CDR1 SGHRS, CDR2 YFSETQ. CDR3 protein: CASSLAGGPGTGELFF. CDR3 sequence (DNA): TGCGCCAGCAGCTTAGCGGGAGGGCCGGGCACCGGGGAGCTGTTTTTT.

The rearrangement links TRBV5-5 to TRBJ1-2, with a tentative D call TRBD1 (5 bases). CDR3 length equals 15 residues. The V end lost 4 bases, the J end lost 4 bases, and 17 bases lay between the germline ends. CDR1 is SGHKS, CDR2 YYEKEE, per germline (reference sequence). The CDR3 DNA is TGTGCCAGCAGCCCGGCTGCGACAGCGCCCTATGGCTACACCTTC. Amino acid sequence: CASSPAATAPYGYTF.

The CDR3 here is CAWDSANEKLFF. CDR3 nucleotide sequence: TGTGCCTGGGACAGCGCTAATGAAAAACTGTTTTTT. The rearrangement joins TRBV30 to TRBJ1-4, with a possible D match to TRBD1 (5 bases). Trimming removed 5 bases at V and 3 bases at J, with 7 bases between. The CDR3 loop spans 12 amino acids. Germline V gives CDR1 GTSNPN, CDR2 SVGIG (reference sequence). Together with reference TRBV30 and TRBJ1-4, the CDR3 gives the full variable domain: SQTIHQWPATLVQPVGSPLSLECTVEGTSNPNLYWYRQAAGRGLQLLFYSVGIGQISSEVPQNLSASRPQDRQFILSSKKLLLSDSGFYLCAWDSANEKLFFGSGTQLSVL.

The rearrangement uses TRBV5-4 and TRBJ2-7; D perhaps matches TRBD2 (5 bases). Germline V gene data show CDR1 as SGHNT and CDR2 as YYREEE (reference sequence). Trimming removed 0 bases from V and 2 bases from J, with 9 bases in between. This CDR3 has 14 residues. CDR3 sequence: CASSLVGMAYEQYF. CDR3 in DNA: TGTGCCAGCAGCTTGGTCGGGATGGCCTACGAGCAGTACTTC.